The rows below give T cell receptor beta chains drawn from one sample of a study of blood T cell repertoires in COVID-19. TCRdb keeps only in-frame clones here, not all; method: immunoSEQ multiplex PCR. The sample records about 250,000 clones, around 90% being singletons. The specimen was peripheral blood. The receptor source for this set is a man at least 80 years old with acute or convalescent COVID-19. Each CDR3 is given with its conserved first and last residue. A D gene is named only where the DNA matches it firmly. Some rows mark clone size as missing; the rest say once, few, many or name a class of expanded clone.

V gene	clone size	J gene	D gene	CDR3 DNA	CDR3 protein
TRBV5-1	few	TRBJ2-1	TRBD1	TGCGCCAGCAGCTTGACCCCGGGACAGGGTAATGATGAGCAGTTCTTC	CASSLTPGQGNDEQFF
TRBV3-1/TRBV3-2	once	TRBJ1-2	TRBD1	TGTGCCAGCAGCCAAGATCTAGGGGGCAGGGGCTACACCTTC	CASSQDLGGRGYTF
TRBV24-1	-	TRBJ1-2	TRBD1	TGTGCCACCAGTGATTTGGGGCAGGGGGCCAAGGCTAACTATGGCTACACCTTC	CATSDLGQGAKANYGYTF
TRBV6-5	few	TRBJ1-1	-	TGTGCCAGCAACCAAATACGGGGGAACACTGAAGCTTTCTTT	CASNQIRGNTEAFF
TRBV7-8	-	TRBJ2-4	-	TGTGCCAGCAGCTATCTTAGTGGGGACAATAGAGCCAAAAACATTCAGTACTTC	CASSYLSGDNRAKNIQYF
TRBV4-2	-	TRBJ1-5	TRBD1	TGTGCCAGCAGCCAAGATCTAAGGACAGGGAGTGGGGGCAATCAGCCCCAGCATTTT	CASSQDLRTGSGGNQPQHF
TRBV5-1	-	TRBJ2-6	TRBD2	TGCGCCAGCAGCTTGTTAGTTAGCGGGAGGGGTGGGCCCAACGTCCTGACTTTC	CASSLLVSGRGGPNVLTF
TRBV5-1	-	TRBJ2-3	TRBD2	TGCGCCAGCACCCTTAGCGGGGGGGCTTGGGATACGCAGTATTTT	CASTLSGGAWDTQYF
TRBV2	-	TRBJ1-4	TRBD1	TGTGCCAGGGGGACAGGGGGCGATGAAAAACTGTTTTTT	CARGTGGDEKLFF
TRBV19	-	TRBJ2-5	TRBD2	TGTGCCAGTAGTATCCGGAACGCGGGGAGAGCGGGAGCGGGTGAGACCCAGTACTTC	CASSIRNAGRAGAGETQYF
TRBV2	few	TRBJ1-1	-	TGTGCCAGCAGTGTTCGGTCAGCGAAAGCTTTCTTT	CASSVRSAKAFF
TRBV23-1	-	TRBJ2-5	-	TGCGCCAGCAGTCAATCGTTGGCAGTGTACCAAGAGACCCAGTACTTC	CASSQSLAVYQETQYF
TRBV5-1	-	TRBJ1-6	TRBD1	TGCGCCAGCAGCCCCAGGACAGGAGTGGGATCACCCCTCCACTTT	CASSPRTGVGSPLHF
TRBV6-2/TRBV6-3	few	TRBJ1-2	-	TGTGCCAGCAGTCGGGCGGGGCGGATTGGTTATGGCTACACCTTC	CASSRAGRIGYGYTF
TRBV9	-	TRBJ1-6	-	TGTGCCAGCAGCGTAGACGGTGCATCCCTCCACTTT	CASSVDGASLHF
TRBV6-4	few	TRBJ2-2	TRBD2	TGTGCCAGCAGTGACCCCGTTCGTCGGGGGGTTAACACCGGGGAGCTGTTTTTT	CASSDPVRRGVNTGELFF
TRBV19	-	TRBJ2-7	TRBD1	TGTGCCAGTAGCGCCTGGGACAGGGGGTCCTACGAGCAGTACTTC	CASSAWDRGSYEQYF
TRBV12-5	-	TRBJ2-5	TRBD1	TGTGCTAGTGGCCAGGACAGGATCGCCGAGACCCAGTACTTC	CASGQDRIAETQYF
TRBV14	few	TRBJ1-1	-	TGTGCCAGCAGCCAAGATGGCGGGATCGGCACTGAAGCTTTCTTT	CASSQDGGIGTEAFF
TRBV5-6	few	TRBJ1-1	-	TGTGCCAGCAGCTTGGCCAACAGATTGAACACTGAAGCTTTCTTT	CASSLANRLNTEAFF
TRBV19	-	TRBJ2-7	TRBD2	TGTGCCAGTAGTATGGTCGGAGCGGGGGGAGAGCAGTACTTC	CASSMVGAGGEQYF
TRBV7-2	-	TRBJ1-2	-	TGTGCCAGCAGACAGGGACGGAGTAACTATGGCTACACCTTC	CASRQGRSNYGYTF
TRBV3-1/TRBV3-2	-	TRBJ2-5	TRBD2	TGTGCCAGCAGCCAAGCTCGGGGGATAGCGGGGGCTGGTGGTGAGACCCAGTACTTC	CASSQARGIAGAGGETQYF
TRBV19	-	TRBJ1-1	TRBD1	TGTGCCAGTAGTATCCGGGGACAGGGAAGTGGCACTGAAGCTTTCTTT	CASSIRGQGSGTEAFF
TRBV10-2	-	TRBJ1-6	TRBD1	TGCGCCAGCAATCGACAGGGAGGTTCACCCCTCCACTTT	CASNRQGGSPLHF
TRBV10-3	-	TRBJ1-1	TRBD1	TGTGCCATCAGTGATCCAGGGGGCAACACTGAAGCTTTCTTT	CAISDPGGNTEAFF
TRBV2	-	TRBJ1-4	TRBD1	TGTGCCAGCAATCAGGACAGGGTTAATGAAAAACTGTTTTTT	CASNQDRVNEKLFF
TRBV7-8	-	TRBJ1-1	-	TGTGCCAGCAGCTTGACAAACGACGGTCGGCCTGAAGCTTTCTTT	CASSLTNDGRPEAFF
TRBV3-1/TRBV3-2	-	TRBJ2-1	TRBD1	TGTGCCAGCAGCCAAGCGCTGGACAGGGTAAACAATGAGCAGTTCTTC	CASSQALDRVNNEQFF
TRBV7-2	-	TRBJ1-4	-	TGTGCCAGCAGCCCCATTGCAACTAATGAAAAACTGTTTTTT	CASSPIATNEKLFF
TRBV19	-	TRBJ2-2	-	TGTGCCAGTAGTATGGGCCGGAACACCGGGGAGCTGTTTTTT	CASSMGRNTGELFF
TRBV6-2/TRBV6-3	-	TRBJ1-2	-	TGTGCCAGCAGTTACTCGTCGACAGCCAAAGGCTACACCTTC	CASSYSSTAKGYTF
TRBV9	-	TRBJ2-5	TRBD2	TGTGCCAGCAGCGTCACTAGCGGGGGACCCCAAGAGACCCAGTACTTC	CASSVTSGGPQETQYF
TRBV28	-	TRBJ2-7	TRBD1	TGTGCCAGCGGCCTCGACAGGGGATTTTCCTACGAGCAGTACTTC	CASGLDRGFSYEQYF
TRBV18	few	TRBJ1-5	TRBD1	TGTGCCAGCTCACCGACAGGGGATGGGCAGCCCCAGCATTTT	CASSPTGDGQPQHF
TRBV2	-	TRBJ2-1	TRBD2	TGTGCCAGCAGCCTAGCGGGTTACAATGAGCAGTTCTTC	CASSLAGYNEQFF
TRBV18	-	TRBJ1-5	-	TGTGCCAGCTCAAAGGAAGGGGTTAGCAATCAGCCCCAGCATTTT	CASSKEGVSNQPQHF
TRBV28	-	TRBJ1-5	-	TGTGCCAGCAGTCTACAGATCCCTAATCAGCCCCAGCATTTT	CASSLQIPNQPQHF
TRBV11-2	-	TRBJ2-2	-	TGTGCCACTCAATTGGGGCAAACGAACACCGGGGAGCTGTTTTTT	CATQLGQTNTGELFF
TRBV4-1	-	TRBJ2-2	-	TGCGCCAGCAGCGTTCAGGGAATCGGGGAGCTGTTTTTT	CASSVQGIGELFF
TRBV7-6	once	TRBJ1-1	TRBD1	TGTGCCAGCAGCCCGACATCCGGGACAGACTCAAGACGGACTGAAGCTTTCTTT	CASSPTSGTDSRRTEAFF
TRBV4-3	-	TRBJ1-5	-	TGCGCCAGCAGCCAAGAGGGTGGAGCAGGGAATCAGCCCCAGCATTTT	CASSQEGGAGNQPQHF
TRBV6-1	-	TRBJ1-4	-	TGTGCCAGCAGTGAAGCCTTGATAACAGGGAGTGCAACTAATGAAAAACTGTTTTTT	CASSEALITGSATNEKLFF
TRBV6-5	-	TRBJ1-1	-	TGTGCCACAACAGGGAGCACTGAAGCTTTCTTT	CATTGSTEAFF
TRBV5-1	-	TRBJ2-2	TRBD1	TGCGCCAGCAGCTGGACAGGGGTCGCGAACACCGGGGAGCTGTTTTTT	CASSWTGVANTGELFF
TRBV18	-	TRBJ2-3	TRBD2	TGTGCCAGCTCACCGAATAGCGGGAGATTGTCAGATACGCAGTATTTT	CASSPNSGRLSDTQYF
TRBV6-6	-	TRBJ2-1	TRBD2	TGTGCCAGCAGAAGCCGGGAGGGGGGCACCTACAATGAGCAGTTCTTC	CASRSREGGTYNEQFF
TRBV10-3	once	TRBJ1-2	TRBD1	TGTGCCATCAGTGTTCAGGGACAGGCCTTGGGTGGCTACACCTTC	CAISVQGQALGGYTF
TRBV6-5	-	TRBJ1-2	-	TGTGCCAGCAGAGAGGGGTCGGGAGACTATGGCTACACCTTC	CASREGSGDYGYTF
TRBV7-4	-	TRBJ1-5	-	TGTGCCAGCAGCCTCGGGACAAATCAGCCCCAGCATTTT	CASSLGTNQPQHF
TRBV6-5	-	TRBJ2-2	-	TGTGCCAGCAGTTTCCCACCAAGAGTCACCGGGGAGCTGTTTTTT	CASSFPPRVTGELFF
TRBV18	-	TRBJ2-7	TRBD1	TGTGCCAGCTCACCAGGGACAGGCCACGAGCAGTACTTC	CASSPGTGHEQYF
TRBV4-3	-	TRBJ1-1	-	TGCGCCAGCAGCCAAGCCCGGGGTCGACAAGCTTTCTTT	CASSQARGRQAFF